Each of the 6 T cell receptor beta chains below was sequenced from the same sample in a study of blood T cells in healthy people across ages (dated by TCRdb to between 2015 and 2016). The library was generated by 5' RACE. Sequencing was carried out with an Illumina HiSeq 2500. A second PCR of roughly 7 to 11 cycles was performed with a sample-barcoded 5' primer and a J-beta primer mix. TCRdb reanalyzed the raw reads on its own, using fastp at Q25 for trimming and MiXCR for clone calling, and kept in-frame beta chains. Each entry merges the rows of one CDR3 protein and shows their most common DNA and genes. The sample profile shows 600,000 to 900,000 distinct CDR3 sequences; more than 25% of them were found once. Clones ranked in the top ten supply 3% of the sample. This same sample was also taken into another study, of T cells of mothers and their children.

Sequencing was done on a sample of blood. Receptors were obtained from a boy aged 5 to 17 in good health.

In this sample, this clonotype turned up a few times. The chain joins TRBV12-3 or TRBV12-4 to TRBJ1-2; 11 bases are shared with TRBD1. V was clipped by 3 bases and J by 11 bases; unmatched bases: 2. This CDR3 spans 12 amino acids. The CDR3 protein is CASSFGTGGYTF. CDR3 coding DNA: TGTGCCAGCAGTTTCGGGACAGGGGGGTACACCTTC.

CDR3 nucleotide sequence: TGTGCCAGCAGCTTAACCGGGGGAGAGACCTATGGCTACACCTTC. Amino acids: CASSLTGGETYGYTF. The chain employs TRBV13 and TRBJ1-2; TRBD1 might be the D (5 bases). The CDR3 extends over 15 amino acids. CDR1 PRHDT and CDR2 FYEKMQ come from the germline V gene (reference sequence). V was trimmed by 2 bases and J by 4 bases, leaving 14 bases between them. Based on the CDR3 plus reference TRBV13 and TRBJ1-2, the full variable domain is AAGVIQSPRHLIKEKRETATLKCYPIPRHDTVYWYQQGPGQDPQFLISFYEKMQSDKGSIPDRFSAQQFSDYHSELNMSSLELGDSALYFCASSLTGGETYGYTFGSGTRLTVV.

This clonotype was counted only a few times. V usage is TRBV5-1 and J usage is TRBJ2-7; D remains unclear. The V end lost 1 base, the J end lost 0 bases, and 11 bases lay between the germline ends. The germline CDR1 and CDR2 sequences are SGHRS and YFSETQ. The CDR3 runs to 15 residues. The CDR3 DNA follows: TGCGCCAGCAGCTTGAATCCAGAAATCTCCTACGAGCAGTACTTC. Translation gives CASSLNPEISYEQYF.

This chain joins TRBV7-9 and TRBJ1-6; D is uncertain. V was cut by 3 bases and J by 2 bases, with 8 bases left in between. Germline CDR1 is SEHNR and CDR2 is FQNEAQ (reference sequence). This CDR3 contains 15 residues. This CDR3 reads CASSFGDTYNSPLHF. Here the CDR3 DNA reads TGTGCCAGCAGCTTCGGGGATACCTATAATTCACCCCTCCACTTT.

The V gene is TRBV12-3 or TRBV12-4, the J gene TRBJ2-4; 7 bases align to TRBD2. V lost 6 bases to trimming and J lost 6 bases; unmatched junction nucleotides: 8. This CDR3 spans 14 amino acids. The CDR3 reads CASSWDPGGNIQYF. The CDR3 DNA reads as TGTGCCAGCAGCTGGGACCCGGGGGGAAACATTCAGTACTTC.

J is TRBJ2-1 and V is TRBV2, with D possibly TRBD1 on 6 matching bases. The CDR3 contains 15 residues. Trimming took 1 base from V and 0 from J, leaving 7 bases between them. CDR1 is SNHLY, CDR2 FYNNEI, per germline. The CDR3 region has the DNA TGTGCCAGCAGTGAAGTGGGGGCCTCCTACAATGAGCAGTTCTTC. Its translation: CASSEVGASYNEQFF.